Listed below are T cell receptor beta chains from one sample, sequenced in a study of blood T cell repertoires in COVID-19. Sequenced by immunoSEQ multiplex PCR; TCRdb stores in-frame clones only, minus some. This sample carries roughly 250,000 clones, 70% to 90% of them seen once, and the ten largest clones take around 3.5%. The material sequenced was peripheral blood. These receptors were taken from a woman in her 40s with acute or convalescent COVID-19. The CDR3 runs from the conserved cysteine through the conserved F or W. A D gene is named only where the DNA matches it firmly. Not every row has a clone size; where given, it reads once, few, many or a size class.

TRBD1,-,TRBV18,TRBJ2-3,TGTGCCAGCTCACCACCGGGACAGGGAAGCGCAGATACGCAGTATTTT,CASSPPGQGSADTQYF
TRBD1,few,TRBV5-1,TRBJ1-4,TGCGCCAGCAGCCGTCGACGACAGGGAGGAGGATTTGCAACTAATGAAAAACTGTTTTTT,CASSRRRQGGGFATNEKLFF
TRBD1,-,TRBV11-3,TRBJ2-5,TGTGCCAGCAGCTTCCGGACAGGGGGATGGCAAGAGACCCAGTACTTC,CASSFRTGGWQETQYF
TRBD1,-,TRBV5-6,TRBJ1-1,TGTGCCAGCAGCTCGACCCGACAGGGGAGGAGGAGCACTGAAGCTTTCTTT,CASSSTRQGRRSTEAFF
-,once,TRBV6-5,TRBJ1-2,TGTGCCAGCAGTTACGATAGTGGTGGCTACACCTTC,CASSYDSGGYTF
TRBD1,-,TRBV19,TRBJ1-2,TGTGCCAGTAGTTCTCAGGGGGGCTACTATGGCTACACCTTC,CASSSQGGYYGYTF
-,once,TRBV27,TRBJ1-2,TGTGGTATCGTCGGGGGAGTCTATGGCTACACCTTC,CGIVGGVYGYTF
TRBD1,-,TRBV7-9,TRBJ2-2,TGTGCCAGCAGCTTCATGGGAGGACAGGGGGCCGGGGAGCTGTTTTTT,CASSFMGGQGAGELFF
-,-,TRBV7-9,TRBJ1-4,TGTGCCAGCAGCTTACAGGGGACAACTAATGAAAAACTGTTTTTT,CASSLQGTTNEKLFF
-,-,TRBV6-1,TRBJ1-6,TGTGCCAGCAGTGAAATGGGGGAGGGGCCAGGAAGCTCCTATAATTCACCCCTCCACTTT,CASSEMGEGPGSSYNSPLHF
-,once,TRBV29-1,TRBJ1-1,TGCAGCGTATTAACCCCGGGAACGAGGAACACTGAAGCTTTCTTT,CSVLTPGTRNTEAFF
TRBD1,-,TRBV5-6,TRBJ2-2,TGTGCCAGCAGCCCGGGACAGGGTCTCTGGGGGACCGGGGAGCTGTTTTTT,CASSPGQGLWGTGELFF
TRBD1,once,TRBV24-1,TRBJ2-1,TGTGCCACCAGTGATTCTTCCGGGACAGGGTTCTACAATGAGCAGTTCTTC,CATSDSSGTGFYNEQFF
-,-,TRBV4-2,TRBJ1-1,TGTGCCAGCAGCCGAGTAGACAGATTGAACACTGAAGCTTTCTTT,CASSRVDRLNTEAFF
TRBD1,-,TRBV6-5,TRBJ1-3,TGTGCCAGCAGCCGGACAGGGGGTGGAAACACCATATATTTT,CASSRTGGGNTIYF
TRBD1,-,TRBV19,TRBJ1-5,TGTGCCAGTAGTCCCCTATCGGGACAGGGGATTCAGCCCCAGCATTTT,CASSPLSGQGIQPQHF
-,-,TRBV4-1,TRBJ1-1,TGCGCCAGCAGCCAAGACCAGGAAGGGGGCACTGAAGCTTTCTTT,CASSQDQEGGTEAFF
TRBD1,few,TRBV7-3,TRBJ1-1,TGTGCCAGCAGCTTATCAGGGGGCACTGAAGCTTTCTTT,CASSLSGGTEAFF
-,-,TRBV2,TRBJ1-2,TGTGCCAGCAATCCCTTTGGACTGATCCGAGGCTATGGCTACACCTTC,CASNPFGLIRGYGYTF
TRBD1,-,TRBV5-1,TRBJ1-2,TGCGCCAGCAGCCTTCCGGGACAGGGAAGGCATGGCTACACCTTC,CASSLPGQGRHGYTF
-,-,TRBV15,TRBJ1-4,TGTGCCACCAGCAGAAAGGGGACACCTAATGAAAAACTGTTTTTT,CATSRKGTPNEKLFF